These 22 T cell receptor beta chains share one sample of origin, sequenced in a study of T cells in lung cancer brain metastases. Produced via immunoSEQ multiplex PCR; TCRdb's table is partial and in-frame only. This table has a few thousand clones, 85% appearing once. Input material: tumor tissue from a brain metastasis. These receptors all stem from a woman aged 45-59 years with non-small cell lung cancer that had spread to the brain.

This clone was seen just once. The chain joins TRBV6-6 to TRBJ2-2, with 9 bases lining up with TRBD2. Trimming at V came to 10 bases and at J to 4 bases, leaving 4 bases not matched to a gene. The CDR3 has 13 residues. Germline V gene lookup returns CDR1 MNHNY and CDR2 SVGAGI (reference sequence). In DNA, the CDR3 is TGTGCCACCGTGACTAGCGGCACCGGGGAGCTGTTTTTT. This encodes CATVTSGTGELFF.

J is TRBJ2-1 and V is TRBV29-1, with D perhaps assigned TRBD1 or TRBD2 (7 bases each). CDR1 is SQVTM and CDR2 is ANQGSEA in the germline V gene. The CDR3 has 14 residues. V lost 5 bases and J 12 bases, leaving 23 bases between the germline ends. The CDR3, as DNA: TGCAGCGTTAGACTAGGTTTCGACAGGGAGGGGCAGTTCTTC. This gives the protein CSVRLGFDREGQFF.

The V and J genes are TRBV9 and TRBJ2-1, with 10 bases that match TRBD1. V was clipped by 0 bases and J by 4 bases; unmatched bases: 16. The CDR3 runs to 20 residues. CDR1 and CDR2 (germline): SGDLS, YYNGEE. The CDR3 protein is CASSVGPLYRTGGIYNEQFF. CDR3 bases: TGTGCCAGCAGCGTAGGCCCTCTTTATAGGACAGGGGGAATTTACAATGAGCAGTTCTTC.

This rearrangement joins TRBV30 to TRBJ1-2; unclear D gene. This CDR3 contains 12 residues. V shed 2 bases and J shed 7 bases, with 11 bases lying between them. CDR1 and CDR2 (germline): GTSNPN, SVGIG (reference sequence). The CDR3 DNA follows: TGTGCCTGGAGTTTTACACGGAGTGGCTACACCTTC. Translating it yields CAWSFTRSGYTF.

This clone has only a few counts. The CDR3 spells CASSVDYAGTDTQYF. The CDR3 DNA follows: TGTGCCAGCAGCGTAGATTACGCAGGGACAGATACGCAGTATTTT. The V gene is TRBV9, the J gene TRBJ2-3; weak D call: TRBD1 (5 bases). CDR3 length equals 15 residues. Germline CDR1 and CDR2: SGDLS and YYNGEE. V was cut by 0 bases and J by 3 bases, with 11 bases left in between. Full variable domain (remainder filled in from reference TRBV9 and TRBJ2-3): DSGVTQTPKHLITATGQRVTLRCSPRSGDLSVYWYQQSLDQGLQFLIQYYNGEERAKGNILERFSAQQFPDLHSELNLSSLELGDSALYFCASSVDYAGTDTQYFGPGTRLTVL.

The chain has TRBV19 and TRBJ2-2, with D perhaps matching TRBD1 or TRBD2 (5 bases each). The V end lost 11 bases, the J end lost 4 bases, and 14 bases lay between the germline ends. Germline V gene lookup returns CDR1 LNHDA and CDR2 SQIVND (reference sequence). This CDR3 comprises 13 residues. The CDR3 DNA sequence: TGTGCCGGAAGGGACCAACTCACCGGGGAGCTGTTTTTT. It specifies CAGRDQLTGELFF.

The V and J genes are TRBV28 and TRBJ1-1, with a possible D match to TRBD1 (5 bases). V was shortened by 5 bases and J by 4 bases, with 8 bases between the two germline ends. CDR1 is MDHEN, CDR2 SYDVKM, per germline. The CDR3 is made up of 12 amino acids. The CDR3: CASSPGGTEAFF. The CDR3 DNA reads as TGTGCCAGCAGTCCCGGGGGCACTGAAGCTTTCTTT.

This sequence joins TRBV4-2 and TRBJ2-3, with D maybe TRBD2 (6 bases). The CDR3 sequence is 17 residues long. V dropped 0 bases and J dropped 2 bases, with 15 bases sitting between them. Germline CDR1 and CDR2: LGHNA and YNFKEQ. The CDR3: CASSQEFRGTPTDTQYF. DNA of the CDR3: TGTGCCAGCAGCCAAGAGTTTCGCGGGACCCCCACAGATACGCAGTATTTT.

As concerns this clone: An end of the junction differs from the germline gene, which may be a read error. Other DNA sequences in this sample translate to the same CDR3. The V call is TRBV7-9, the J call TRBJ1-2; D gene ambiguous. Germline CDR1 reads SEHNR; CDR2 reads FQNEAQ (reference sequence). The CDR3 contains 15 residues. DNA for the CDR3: TGTGCCAGCAGCCCTAACCCCGCCCGTAACTATGGCTACACCTTT. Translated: CASSPNPARNYGYTF.

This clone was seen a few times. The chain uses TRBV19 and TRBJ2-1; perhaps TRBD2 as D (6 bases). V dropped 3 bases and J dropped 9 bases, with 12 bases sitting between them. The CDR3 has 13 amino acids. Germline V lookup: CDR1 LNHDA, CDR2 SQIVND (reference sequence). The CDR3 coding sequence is TGTGCCAGTAGTATCGGGGGTACCTTTGAGCAGTTCTTC. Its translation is CASSIGGTFEQFF.

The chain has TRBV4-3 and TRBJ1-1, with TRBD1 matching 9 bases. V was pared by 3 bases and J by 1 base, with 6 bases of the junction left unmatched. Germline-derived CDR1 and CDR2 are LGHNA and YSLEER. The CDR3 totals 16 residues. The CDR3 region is CASSQTPGQGNTEAFF. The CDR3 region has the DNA TGCGCCAGCAGCCAGACCCCGGGACAGGGGAACACTGAAGCTTTCTTT.

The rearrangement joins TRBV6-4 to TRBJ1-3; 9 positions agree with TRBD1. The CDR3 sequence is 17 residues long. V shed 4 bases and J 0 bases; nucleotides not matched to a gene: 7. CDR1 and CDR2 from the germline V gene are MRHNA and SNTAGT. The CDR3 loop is CASSATGTGRSGNTIYF. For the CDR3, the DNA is TGTGCCAGCAGTGCAACCGGGACAGGGCGCTCTGGAAACACCATATATTTT.

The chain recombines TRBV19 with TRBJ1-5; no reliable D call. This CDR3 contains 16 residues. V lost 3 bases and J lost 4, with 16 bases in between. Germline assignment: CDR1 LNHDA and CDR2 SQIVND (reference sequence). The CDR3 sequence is CASSMGNSGGNQPQHF. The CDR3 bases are TGTGCCAGTAGTATGGGCAACTCGGGAGGTAATCAGCCCCAGCATTTT.

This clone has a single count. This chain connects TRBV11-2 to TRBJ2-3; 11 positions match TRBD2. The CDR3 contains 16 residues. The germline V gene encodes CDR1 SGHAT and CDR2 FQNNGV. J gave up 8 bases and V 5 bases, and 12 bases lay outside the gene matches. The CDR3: CASSILTSGNWGTQYF. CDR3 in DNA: TGTGCCAGCAGCATTCTGACTAGCGGGAATTGGGGTACGCAGTATTTT.

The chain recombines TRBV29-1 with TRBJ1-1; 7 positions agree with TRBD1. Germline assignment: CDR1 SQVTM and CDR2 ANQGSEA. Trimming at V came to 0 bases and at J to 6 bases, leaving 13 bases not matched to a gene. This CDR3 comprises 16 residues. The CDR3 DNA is TGCAGCGTTGAAGAATTGCAATCACAGGGGATGGCTGAAGCTTTCTTT. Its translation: CSVEELQSQGMAEAFF.

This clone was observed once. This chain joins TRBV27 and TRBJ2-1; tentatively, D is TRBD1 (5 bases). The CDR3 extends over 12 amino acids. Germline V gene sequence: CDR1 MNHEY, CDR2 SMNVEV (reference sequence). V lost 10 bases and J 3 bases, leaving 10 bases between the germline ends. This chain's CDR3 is CATWTFYNEQFF. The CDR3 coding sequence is TGTGCCACCTGGACATTCTACAATGAGCAGTTCTTC.

The CDR3 region has the DNA TGTGCCAGCAGCTTGACAGGGGCGGAGACCCAGTACTTC. Its protein is CASSLTGAETQYF. This sequence joins TRBV5-8 and TRBJ2-5, with 7 bases that match TRBD1. The CDR3 spans 13 residues. Germline V lookup: CDR1 SGHTS, CDR2 YDEGEE. Trimming took 1 base from V and 5 from J; bases not matched to a gene: 2.

Here the CDR3 DNA reads TGTGCCAGCAGTGCCTACAATGAGCAGTTCTTC. Protein: CASSAYNEQFF. The V and J genes are TRBV25-1 and TRBJ2-1; no firm D call. Germline V CDR1 and CDR2: MGHDK, SYGVNS. This CDR3 is built from 11 residues. The germline V and J ends were trimmed by 4 bases and 2 bases, with 0 bases remaining between them.

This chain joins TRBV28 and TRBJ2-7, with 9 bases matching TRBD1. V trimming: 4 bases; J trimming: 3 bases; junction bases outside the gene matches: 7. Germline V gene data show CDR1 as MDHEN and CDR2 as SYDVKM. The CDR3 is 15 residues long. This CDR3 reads CASSSAGTGLYEQYF. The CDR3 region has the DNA TGTGCCAGCAGTTCCGCCGGGACAGGGCTCTACGAGCAGTACTTC.

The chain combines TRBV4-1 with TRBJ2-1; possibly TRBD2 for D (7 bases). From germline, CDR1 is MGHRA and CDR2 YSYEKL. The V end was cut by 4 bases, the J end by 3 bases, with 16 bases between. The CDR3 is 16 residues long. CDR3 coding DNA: TGCGCCAGCAGCCTCAGAGAAGCGGGACACTACAATGAGCAGTTCTTC. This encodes CASSLREAGHYNEQFF.

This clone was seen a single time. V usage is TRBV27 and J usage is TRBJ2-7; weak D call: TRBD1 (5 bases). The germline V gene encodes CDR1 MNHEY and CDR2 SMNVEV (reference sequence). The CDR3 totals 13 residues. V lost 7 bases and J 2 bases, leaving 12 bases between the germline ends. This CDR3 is CASIGQGTYEQYF. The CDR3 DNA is TGTGCCAGCATAGGGCAGGGTACCTACGAGCAGTACTTC.

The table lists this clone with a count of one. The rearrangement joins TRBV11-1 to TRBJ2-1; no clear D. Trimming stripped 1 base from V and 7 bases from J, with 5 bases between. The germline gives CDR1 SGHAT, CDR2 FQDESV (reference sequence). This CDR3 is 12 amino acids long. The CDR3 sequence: CASSLDRNEQFF. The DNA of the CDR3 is TGTGCCAGCAGCTTAGATCGGAATGAGCAGTTCTTC.